These T cell receptor beta chains were read from a single sample in a study of blood T cells in healthy people across ages. TCRdb passed the 5' RACE reads through MiXCR, listing each CDR3 protein once. The sample shows nearly 800,000 distinct CDR3 sequences, approximately 53% of them seen only once. Sequencing was performed on blood. The receptors originated from a man aged 35-49 years in good health. Each CDR3 is given with its conserved first and last residue.

TRBV6-5	TRBJ1-5	CASSGTRGHQPQHF
TRBV14	TRBJ2-4	CASRGDGSNIQYF
TRBV20-1	TRBJ1-2	CSARLPGSGYTF
TRBV20-1	TRBJ1-4	CSASDRGEGREKLFF
TRBV6-2/TRBV6-3	TRBJ2-7	CASSTTGQGLGYEQYF
TRBV10-2	TRBJ2-1	CASIRDSSNEQFF
TRBV29-1	TRBJ1-2	CSVNREYGYTF
TRBV18	TRBJ1-2	CASSPSRDRVNGYTF
TRBV20-1	TRBJ2-5	CSARWQRKETQYF
TRBV5-1	TRBJ1-1	CASSLEAHSNTEAFF
TRBV7-3	TRBJ2-3	CASSLGMAADTQYF
TRBV20-1	TRBJ1-2	CKAMTSNNYGYTF
TRBV5-5	TRBJ2-5	CASSLVPALQETQYF
TRBV28	TRBJ2-4	CASSSPPAEIAKNIQYF
TRBV9	TRBJ1-4	CASSPGAGEKLFF
TRBV20-1	TRBJ2-7	CSASNSGGVSNEQYF
TRBV28	NA	CASTQTGMLYEQYF
TRBV7-2	NA	CASSLARDRPYEQYF
TRBV20-1	TRBJ2-7	CSARGTDSYEQYF
TRBV24-1	TRBJ2-7	CATSDPGQGTYEQYF
TRBV12-3/TRBV12-4	TRBJ2-1	CASSPSGGGRGEQFF
TRBV10-3	TRBJ2-5	CASSELTLNEQYF
TRBV5-5	TRBJ2-3	CASSPWTGLDQRTDTQYF
TRBV2	TRBJ1-2	CASSKQGFYGYTF
TRBV28	TRBJ2-7	CASSLSPGQGATYEQYF
TRBV6-6	TRBJ1-1	CASTLIYGTDTEAFF
TRBV4-1	TRBJ1-5	CASSQQHGGSNQPQHF
TRBV15	TRBJ1-4	CATSREARATNEKLFF
TRBV5-6	TRBJ2-5	CASSLGTGLLGETQYF
TRBV10-3	TRBJ1-4	CAISEWDTGKLFF
TRBV30	TRBJ1-2	CASRTGLDYGYTF